The 25 T cell receptor beta chains listed next were all sequenced from one sample in a study of T cells in Graves' hyperthyroidism and ophthalmopathy. Researchers amplified the TCR beta CDR3 regions from RNA transcripts. TCR CDR3 underwent first-round RT-PCR with the HTBI primer set. A single record per CDR3 protein comes from TCRdb applying MiXCR to the multiplex PCR reads. The sample has some 250,000 distinct CDR3 sequences; around 15% are singletons. Specimen: blood. The receptors here all came from a woman between 50 and 59 years old with Graves' hyperthyroidism that later progressed to Graves' ophthalmopathy.

This clonotype was seen repeatedly, ten times or more. The chain links TRBV6-1 to TRBJ2-3; 8 bases map to TRBD2. CDR1 is MNHNS and CDR2 is SASEGT in the germline V gene. The CDR3 runs 15 residues. V shed 10 bases and J 3 bases; nucleotides not matched to a gene: 12. This chain's CDR3 is CATGGLAGGTDTQYF. The CDR3 coding sequence is TGTGCCACCGGCGGTTTGGCGGGAGGAACAGATACGCAGTATTTT.

This clonotype was counted many times. The chain carries TRBV28 and TRBJ2-7; D could derive from TRBD1 or TRBD2 (5 bases each). CDR3 length: 15 residues. Trimming pared 3 bases from V and 3 bases from J, leaving 15 bases between. Germline V gene sequence: CDR1 MDHEN, CDR2 SYDVKM. The CDR3 DNA is TGTGCCAGCAGTTTGGGACGGGTATTGGGCTACGAGCAGTACTTC. Amino acid sequence: CASSLGRVLGYEQYF.

This clonotype was observed a few times. The chain carries TRBV19 and TRBJ2-2, with 9 bases aligning to TRBD1. Per the germline V gene, CDR1 is LNHDA and CDR2 is SQIVND (reference sequence). Losses at the gene ends were 6 bases for V and 6 bases for J; bases not matched to a gene: 8. This CDR3 has 15 residues. This CDR3 is CASRGRTGVAGELFF. DNA for the CDR3: TGTGCCAGTAGGGGAAGGACAGGGGTTGCCGGGGAGCTGTTTTTT.

Points on this clonotype: This may come from a read error, since a much larger clone is one base off. This rearrangement joins TRBV20-1 to TRBJ2-1, with 7 nucleotides matching TRBD2. Per germline, CDR1 DFQATT and CDR2 SNEGSKA (reference sequence). The CDR3 has 15 residues. The CDR3 nucleotides read TGCAGTGCTAGACTGGGCGGGAGCTCCTACAATGAGCAGTCCTTC. Its translation: CSARLGGSSYNEQSF.

In its sample, this clonotype was seen many times. V is TRBV28 and J is TRBJ2-2, with D possibly being TRBD1 (6 bases). The CDR3 length is 13 residues. Per the germline V gene, CDR1 is MDHEN and CDR2 is SYDVKM. V was clipped by 11 bases and J by 5 bases, with 15 bases between them. Written as DNA, the CDR3 is TGTGCCGGGCTGGACAGTCGAACCGGGGAGCTGTTTTTT. Its translation is CAGLDSRTGELFF.

V gene TRBV5-1 combines with J gene TRBJ1-4; D not certain. Trimming shortened V by 3 bases and J by 4 bases, and 10 bases separated the two germline ends. The CDR3 is 14 amino acids. Germline V gene lookup returns CDR1 SGHRS and CDR2 YFSETQ. The CDR3 spells CASSSAWGNEKLFF. CDR3 DNA sequence: TGCGCCAGCAGCTCTGCCTGGGGTAATGAAAAACTGTTTTTT.

The count of this clonotype is one. The J gene is TRBJ1-1, the V gene TRBV20-1, with D possibly TRBD1 on 6 matching bases. V gave up 1 base and J gave up 5 bases, with 8 bases separating them. Per the germline V gene, CDR1 is DFQATT and CDR2 is SNEGSKA (reference sequence). The CDR3 length is 12 residues. The CDR3 DNA sequence: TGCAGTGCTAGAGCAGGGGTAACTGAAGCTTTCTTT. Protein: CSARAGVTEAFF.

This clonotype was counted ten times or more. The chain links TRBV20-1 to TRBJ2-3; 7 nucleotides agree with TRBD2. The J segment lost 4 bases and the V segment lost 3 bases, leaving 4 bases of the junction unmatched. CDR3 length equals 13 residues. Germline V lookup: CDR1 DFQATT, CDR2 SNEGSKA (reference sequence). Here the CDR3 reads CSASGGSADTQYF. The CDR3 coding sequence is TGCAGTGCTAGTGGCGGGAGTGCAGATACGCAGTATTTT.

This clonotype was seen at least ten times. The chain uses TRBV12-3 or TRBV12-4 and TRBJ1-5; TRBD1 aligns across 8 bases. The CDR3 length is 14 residues. V gave up 5 bases and J gave up 4 bases; unmatched junction bases: 4. The chain's CDR3 is CASSQGARNQPQHF. The CDR3, as DNA: TGTGCCAGCAGTCAGGGGGCTAGGAATCAGCCCCAGCATTTT.

Remarks on this clonotype: A much larger clone lies a single base off, so this may be a read error. This chain uses TRBV2 with TRBJ1-5; D remains ambiguous. The V gene's germline CDR1 is SNHLY and CDR2 FYNNEI. V lost 5 bases, J lost 5 bases, and 10 bases lay in between. The CDR3 loop spans 13 amino acids. In nucleotides, the CDR3 is TGTGCCAGCAGTCCAGAGGAGGATCAGCCCCAGCATTTT. Its translation: CASSPEEDQPQHF.

The V and J genes are TRBV28 and TRBJ2-1, with D unclear. Germline CDR1 reads MDHEN; CDR2 reads SYDVKM. The CDR3 has 15 residues. Trimming took off 7 bases at V and 8 bases at J, with 21 bases between the two ends. CDR3 nucleotides: TGTGCCAGCACCCTAACGGCTCTTCCTAACGATGAGCAGTTCTTC. Protein sequence: CASTLTALPNDEQFF.

V usage is TRBV9 and J usage is TRBJ2-7; D is ambiguous. The germline V gene encodes CDR1 SGDLS and CDR2 YYNGEE. Trimming left V 3 bases short and J 5 bases short, with 15 bases between. This CDR3 has 14 amino acids. CDR3 protein: CASSALPELNEQYF. CDR3 sequence (DNA): TGTGCCAGCAGCGCCCTTCCGGAGCTGAACGAGCAGTACTTC. Using reference TRBV9 and TRBJ2-7 for the parts outside the CDR3, the full variable domain is DSGVTQTPKHLITATGQRVTLRCSPRSGDLSVYWYQQSLDQGLQFLIQYYNGEERAKGNILERFSAQQFPDLHSELNLSSLELGDSALYFCASSALPELNEQYFGPGTRLTVT.

This clonotype was recorded many times. This rearrangement joins TRBV28 to TRBJ2-7; tentative D call: TRBD1 (5 bases). CDR1 and CDR2 (germline): MDHEN, SYDVKM. This CDR3 comprises 14 residues. The V gene lost 11 bases and the J gene lost 0 bases, with 17 bases spanning the gap. In DNA form, the CDR3 reads TGTGCCGCCCAGGGCCACCAAGGCTCCTACGAGCAGTACTTC. Translating gives CAAQGHQGSYEQYF. The full variable domain, completed using reference TRBV28 and TRBJ2-7, is DVKVTQSSRYLVKRTGEKVFLECVQDMDHENMFWYRQDPGLGLRLIYFSYDVKMKEKGDIPEGYSVSREKKERFSLILESASTNQTSMYLCAAQGHQGSYEQYFGPGTRLTVT.

This clonotype was seen ten or more times. The genes are TRBV3-1 and TRBJ2-7, with 8 nucleotides matching TRBD2. The germline V gene has CDR1 LGHDT and CDR2 YNNKEL (reference sequence). The CDR3 extends over 16 amino acids. Germline trimming cut 2 bases from V and 3 bases from J; bases unmatched to any gene: 9. The CDR3 DNA is TGTGCCAGCAGCCAATCTCGGGGGGGCGCCAGCTACGAGCAGTACTTC. The encoded protein is CASSQSRGGASYEQYF.

V gene TRBV10-3 combines with J gene TRBJ1-2; tentatively, D is TRBD1 (5 bases). The CDR3 length is 16 residues. Germline lookup yields CDR1 ENHRY and CDR2 SYGVKD. V lost 2 bases, J lost 4 bases, and 17 bases lay in between. CDR3 sequence (DNA): TGTGCCATCAGTGAGGCCCCCCCTGACAGAGCCTATGGCTACACCTTC. Its translation: CAISEAPPDRAYGYTF.

Ten or more counts support this clonotype. This rearrangement joins TRBV5-1 to TRBJ1-2; no firm D call. Germline V gene data show CDR1 as SGHRS and CDR2 as YFSETQ. Deletions cut 4 bases from V and 1 base from J, with 14 bases between. The CDR3 is 15 residues long. Here the CDR3 reads CASSPRHSINYGYTF. CDR3 nucleotides: TGCGCCAGCAGCCCTCGACATTCTATTAACTATGGCTACACCTTC.

This clonotype was found many times. The V and J genes are TRBV7-3 and TRBJ2-5; D unresolved. V lost 1 base and J lost 1, with 7 bases in between. CDR1 SGHTA and CDR2 FQGTGA come from the germline V gene. The CDR3 loop spans 14 amino acids. CDR3 in DNA: TGTGCCAGCAGCTTAATGGGCAGCCAAGAGACCCAGTACTTC. Translation gives CASSLMGSQETQYF.

In this sample, this clonotype turned up many times. The chain couples TRBV20-1 to TRBJ1-1; tentative D call: TRBD1 (5 bases). The CDR3 is 14 amino acids. V was trimmed by 6 bases and J by 4 bases, leaving 18 bases between them. CDR1 and CDR2 from the germline V gene are DFQATT and SNEGSKA (reference sequence). CDR3 in DNA: TGCAGTGCCCCCCCCTTTCGGGGGAGCACTGAAGCTTTCTTT. This sequence encodes CSAPPFRGSTEAFF.

The chain carries TRBV6-2 or TRBV6-3 and TRBJ1-6, with TRBD1 as a possible D gene (6 bases). This CDR3 contains 14 residues. Trimming shortened V by 7 bases and J by 7 bases, and 14 bases separated the two germline ends. The V gene's germline CDR1 is MNHEY and CDR2 SVGEGT. The DNA for the CDR3 is TGTGCCAGCACCTACGGACAGACGAATTCACCCCTCCACTTT. It encodes CASTYGQTNSPLHF.

The sample holds many counts of this clonotype. The chain has TRBV30 and TRBJ1-1; 8 nucleotides agree with TRBD1. CDR1 GTSNPN and CDR2 SVGIG come from the germline V gene (reference sequence). The V gene end was trimmed by 4 bases and the J gene end by 4 bases; junction bases not matched to a gene: 5. The CDR3 consists of 13 residues. CDR3 loop: CAWMNQGATEAFF. In DNA form, the CDR3 reads TGTGCCTGGATGAACCAGGGGGCCACTGAAGCTTTCTTT.

This clonotype was observed many times. The chain has TRBV7-9 and TRBJ2-1, with D possibly TRBD1 on 7 matching bases. Germline V gene data show CDR1 as SEHNR and CDR2 as FQNEAQ (reference sequence). V was trimmed by 2 bases and J by 5 bases, leaving 13 bases between them. The CDR3 extends over 15 amino acids. This CDR3 is CASSLLGGTDNEQFF. The DNA of the CDR3 is TGTGCCAGCAGCTTATTAGGCGGGACAGACAATGAGCAGTTCTTC.

This clonotype was detected many times. The V and J genes are TRBV5-1 and TRBJ1-2; D is ambiguous. Germline V CDR1 and CDR2: SGHRS, YFSETQ. The CDR3 is 13 residues long. Trimming cost V 4 bases and J 5 bases, with 12 bases left between them. CDR3 residues: CASSNGEHYGYTF. DNA for the CDR3: TGCGCCAGCAGCAACGGAGAGCATTATGGCTACACCTTC.

This clonotype was recorded at least ten times. Here the CDR3 DNA reads TGTGCCAGCAGCCCTCGTGCAGGCACAGATACGCAGTATTTT. Translated, it gives CASSPRAGTDTQYF. The chain carries TRBV11-2 and TRBJ2-3; D remains ambiguous. The ends were cut back, 5 bases at V and 1 base at J, with 10 bases in the middle. Germline assignment: CDR1 SGHAT and CDR2 FQNNGV. This CDR3 has 14 residues.

This clonotype was observed many times. The chain joins TRBV6-2 or TRBV6-3 to TRBJ2-1; 10 nucleotides align to TRBD2. With 2 bases clipped from V and 1 base from J, the junction kept 11 bases outside the gene matches. The V gene's germline CDR1 is MNHEY and CDR2 SVGEGT. The CDR3 contains 19 residues. In DNA, the CDR3 is TGTGCCAGCAGTTACCCCTCTGGTCTAGCGGGAGTATCCTACAATGAGCAGTTCTTC. Translated, it gives CASSYPSGLAGVSYNEQFF.

This clonotype was seen many times. The chain couples TRBV20-1 to TRBJ1-1; D unresolved. Trimming cost V 6 bases and J 3 bases, with 17 bases left between them. The CDR3 extends over 14 amino acids. Per germline, CDR1 DFQATT and CDR2 SNEGSKA (reference sequence). CDR3: CSALRPVLDTEAFF. The CDR3 bases are TGCAGTGCCCTTAGACCAGTCTTGGACACTGAAGCTTTCTTT.